This is a list of T cell receptor beta chains from one sample in a study of cytomegalovirus exposure and HLA in healthy donors. Using immunoSEQ multiplex PCR, the repertoire was profiled, and TCRdb retains in-frame clones only, with some absent. The sample gives more than 200,000 clones, roughly 83% of which show up once; around 1.5% is in the top ten. Sequencing input: PBMCs. Receptors were obtained from a girl aged 5-17 years in good health and CMV-seronegative. Both conserved end residues are part of each CDR3. Fields, in order: clone size, CDR3 length, D gene, V gene, J gene, CDR3 protein, CDR3 DNA. The D gene is left open where the match is weak. Size values are once, few and many counts, or a class for expanded clones, and some rows have none.

clone size: -
CDR3 length: 16
D gene: -
V gene: TRBV12-5
J gene: TRBJ1-2
CDR3 protein: CASGLVLGQLYYGYTF
CDR3 DNA: TGTGCTAGTGGTTTGGTACTCGGACAGTTATACTATGGCTACACCTTC

clone size: -
CDR3 length: 16
D gene: -
V gene: TRBV4-1
J gene: TRBJ1-5
CDR3 protein: CASSQAYLRASQPQHF
CDR3 DNA: TGCGCCAGCAGCCAAGCCTATCTCAGGGCCTCTCAGCCCCAGCATTTT

clone size: once
CDR3 length: 11
D gene: -
V gene: TRBV5-6
J gene: TRBJ2-7
CDR3 protein: CASSLFGEQYF
CDR3 DNA: TGTGCCAGCAGCTTATTCGGCGAGCAGTACTTC

clone size: once
CDR3 length: 16
D gene: -
V gene: TRBV5-1
J gene: TRBJ2-2
CDR3 protein: CASSLTAAENTGELFF
CDR3 DNA: TGCGCCAGCAGCTTGACTGCCGCCGAGAACACCGGGGAGCTGTTTTTT

clone size: -
CDR3 length: 17
D gene: -
V gene: TRBV28
J gene: TRBJ1-1
CDR3 protein: CASSQIRQGTVQGRAFF
CDR3 DNA: TGTGCCAGCAGTCAAATAAGGCAAGGAACTGTACAGGGTCGGGCTTTCTTT

clone size: -
CDR3 length: 14
D gene: -
V gene: TRBV6-5
J gene: TRBJ1-6
CDR3 protein: CASSSSTFSSPLHF
CDR3 DNA: TGTGCCAGCAGTTCATCGACATTTTCTTCACCCCTCCACTTT

clone size: -
CDR3 length: 13
D gene: -
V gene: TRBV28
J gene: TRBJ1-5
CDR3 protein: CASRERGIQPQHF
CDR3 DNA: TGTGCCAGCAGGGAGAGGGGGATTCAGCCCCAGCATTTT

clone size: -
CDR3 length: 15
D gene: TRBD2
V gene: TRBV27
J gene: TRBJ2-5
CDR3 protein: CASSSLAAGQETQYF
CDR3 DNA: TGTGCCAGCAGTTCACTAGCGGCCGGTCAAGAGACCCAGTACTTC

clone size: -
CDR3 length: 15
D gene: -
V gene: TRBV28
J gene: TRBJ1-1
CDR3 protein: CASSLARGVRPEAFF
CDR3 DNA: TGTGCCAGCAGTTTAGCTCGGGGGGTTAGGCCTGAAGCTTTCTTT

clone size: -
CDR3 length: 15
D gene: -
V gene: TRBV19
J gene: TRBJ1-1
CDR3 protein: CASSTPGGGITEAFF
CDR3 DNA: TGTGCCAGTAGTACCCCGGGAGGAGGGATCACTGAAGCTTTCTTT

clone size: few
CDR3 length: 15
D gene: -
V gene: TRBV5-5
J gene: TRBJ1-5
CDR3 protein: CASSVTGSGGQPQHF
CDR3 DNA: TGTGCCAGCAGCGTCACAGGGAGCGGCGGACAGCCCCAGCATTTT

clone size: -
CDR3 length: 13
D gene: -
V gene: TRBV27
J gene: TRBJ1-1
CDR3 protein: CASNRDPGGEAFF
CDR3 DNA: TGTGCCAGCAATAGGGACCCGGGGGGAGAAGCTTTCTTT

clone size: -
CDR3 length: 12
D gene: -
V gene: TRBV30
J gene: TRBJ2-5
CDR3 protein: CAWSVSPETQYF
CDR3 DNA: TGTGCCTGGAGTGTTAGCCCAGAGACCCAGTACTTC

clone size: -
CDR3 length: 15
D gene: -
V gene: TRBV15
J gene: TRBJ1-2
CDR3 protein: CATSSPEAGADGYTF
CDR3 DNA: TGTGCCACCAGCAGCCCCGAGGCGGGGGCGGATGGCTACACCTTC

clone size: -
CDR3 length: 17
D gene: TRBD1
V gene: TRBV28
J gene: TRBJ1-5
CDR3 protein: CASSFRGQGIRNQPQHF
CDR3 DNA: TGTGCCAGCAGTTTTCGGGGACAGGGGATACGCAATCAGCCCCAGCATTTT

clone size: -
CDR3 length: 18
D gene: TRBD1
V gene: TRBV5-3
J gene: TRBJ1-2
CDR3 protein: CARSLWGTGGLINYGYTF
CDR3 DNA: TGTGCCAGAAGCTTGTGGGGGACAGGGGGCCTCATTAACTATGGCTACACCTTC

clone size: -
CDR3 length: 15
D gene: TRBD2
V gene: TRBV6-1
J gene: TRBJ2-7
CDR3 protein: CASTGTRVSSYEQYF
CDR3 DNA: TGTGCCAGCACCGGGACTAGGGTAAGCTCCTACGAGCAGTACTTC

clone size: -
CDR3 length: 14
D gene: -
V gene: TRBV6-6
J gene: TRBJ2-7
CDR3 protein: CATYDTGEDYEQYF
CDR3 DNA: TGTGCCACTTATGATACAGGGGAGGACTACGAGCAGTACTTC

clone size: -
CDR3 length: 13
D gene: TRBD2
V gene: TRBV25-1
J gene: TRBJ2-7
CDR3 protein: CASGLAGTYEQYF
CDR3 DNA: TGTGCCAGCGGGTTAGCGGGAACCTACGAGCAGTACTTC

clone size: -
CDR3 length: 15
D gene: TRBD2
V gene: TRBV5-1
J gene: TRBJ2-1
CDR3 protein: CASSLLRESYNEQFF
CDR3 DNA: TGCGCCAGCAGCTTGTTGCGGGAGAGTTACAATGAGCAGTTCTTC

clone size: -
CDR3 length: 15
D gene: -
V gene: TRBV19
J gene: TRBJ1-5
CDR3 protein: CASLFPQGSYQPQHF
CDR3 DNA: TGTGCCAGCCTGTTCCCACAGGGTTCCTATCAGCCCCAGCATTTT

clone size: -
CDR3 length: 13
D gene: -
V gene: TRBV7-9
J gene: TRBJ1-1
CDR3 protein: CASSSWEETEAFF
CDR3 DNA: TGTGCCAGCAGCTCATGGGAGGAGACGGAAGCTTTCTTT

clone size: -
CDR3 length: 12
D gene: -
V gene: TRBV19
J gene: TRBJ2-7
CDR3 protein: CASSRQGNEQYF
CDR3 DNA: TGTGCCAGTAGTAGGCAGGGTAACGAGCAGTACTTC

clone size: -
CDR3 length: 15
D gene: TRBD1
V gene: TRBV7-9
J gene: TRBJ2-7
CDR3 protein: CASREPGQTHGEQYF
CDR3 DNA: TGTGCCAGCAGAGAGCCGGGACAGACCCACGGCGAGCAGTACTTC

clone size: -
CDR3 length: 13
D gene: -
V gene: TRBV28
J gene: TRBJ2-5
CDR3 protein: CASSPGVEETQYF
CDR3 DNA: TGTGCCAGCAGTCCGGGGGTTGAAGAGACCCAGTACTTC

clone size: -
CDR3 length: 15
D gene: -
V gene: TRBV19
J gene: TRBJ2-2
CDR3 protein: CASSIPLANTGELFF
CDR3 DNA: TGTGCCAGTAGTATACCACTCGCGAACACCGGGGAGCTGTTTTTT

clone size: -
CDR3 length: 19
D gene: TRBD1
V gene: TRBV27
J gene: TRBJ1-5
CDR3 protein: CASSLSFAVGDRGTWPQHF
CDR3 DNA: TGTGCCAGCAGTTTATCGTTCGCGGTGGGGGACAGGGGCACTTGGCCCCAGCATTTT

clone size: -
CDR3 length: 17
D gene: TRBD2
V gene: TRBV7-8
J gene: TRBJ2-3
CDR3 protein: CASSLAAGAPPGDTQYF
CDR3 DNA: TGTGCCAGCAGCTTAGCGGCGGGAGCTCCCCCAGGGGATACGCAGTATTTT

clone size: -
CDR3 length: 15
D gene: TRBD2
V gene: TRBV7-3
J gene: TRBJ2-7
CDR3 protein: CASSLIAGGSYEQYF
CDR3 DNA: TGTGCCAGCAGCTTAATAGCGGGAGGGTCTTACGAGCAGTACTTC

clone size: -
CDR3 length: 13
D gene: TRBD2
V gene: TRBV28
J gene: TRBJ2-3
CDR3 protein: CASSYGREPAMYF
CDR3 DNA: TGTGCCAGCAGTTATGGGCGGGAGCCGGCAATGTATTTT

clone size: -
CDR3 length: 14
D gene: -
V gene: TRBV28
J gene: TRBJ1-4
CDR3 protein: CASSLTYISEKLFF
CDR3 DNA: TGTGCCAGCAGTTTAACGTACATATCCGAAAAACTGTTTTTT

clone size: -
CDR3 length: 13
D gene: -
V gene: TRBV19
J gene: TRBJ1-5
CDR3 protein: CATHGRGNQPQHF
CDR3 DNA: TGTGCCACCCACGGTCGGGGGAATCAGCCCCAGCATTTT